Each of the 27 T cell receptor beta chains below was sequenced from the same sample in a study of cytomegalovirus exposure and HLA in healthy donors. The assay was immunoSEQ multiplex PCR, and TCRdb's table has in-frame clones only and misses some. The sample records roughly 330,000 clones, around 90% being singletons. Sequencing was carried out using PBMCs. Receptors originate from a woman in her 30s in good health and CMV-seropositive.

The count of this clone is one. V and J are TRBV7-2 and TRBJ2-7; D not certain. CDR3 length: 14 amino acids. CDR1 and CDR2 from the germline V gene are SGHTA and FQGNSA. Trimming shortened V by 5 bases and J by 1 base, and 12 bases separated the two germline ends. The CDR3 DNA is TGTGCCAGCAGCCTCAACGACGGGTCCTACGAGCAGTACTTC. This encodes CASSLNDGSYEQYF.

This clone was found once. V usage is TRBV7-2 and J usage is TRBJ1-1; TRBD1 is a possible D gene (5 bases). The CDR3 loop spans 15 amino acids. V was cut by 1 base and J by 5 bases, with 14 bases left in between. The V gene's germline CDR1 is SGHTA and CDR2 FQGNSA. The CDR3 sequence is CASSLDGWGGTEAFF. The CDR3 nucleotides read TGTGCCAGCAGCTTAGATGGGTGGGGGGGGACTGAAGCTTTCTTT.

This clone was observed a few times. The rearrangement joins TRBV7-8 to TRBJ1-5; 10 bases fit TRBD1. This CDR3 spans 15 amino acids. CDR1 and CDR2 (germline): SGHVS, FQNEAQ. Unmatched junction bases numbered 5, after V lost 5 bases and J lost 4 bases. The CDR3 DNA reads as TGTGCCAGCAGCCTAATGGACAGGGGGAATCAGCCCCAGCATTTT. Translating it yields CASSLMDRGNQPQHF.

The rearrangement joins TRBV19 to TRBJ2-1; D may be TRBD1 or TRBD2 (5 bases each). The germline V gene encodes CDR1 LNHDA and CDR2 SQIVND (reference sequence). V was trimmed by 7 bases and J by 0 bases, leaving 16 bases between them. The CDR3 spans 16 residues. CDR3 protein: CASKTRGDLSYNEQFF. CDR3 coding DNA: TGTGCCAGTAAAACTCGAGGGGACCTCTCCTACAATGAGCAGTTCTTC.

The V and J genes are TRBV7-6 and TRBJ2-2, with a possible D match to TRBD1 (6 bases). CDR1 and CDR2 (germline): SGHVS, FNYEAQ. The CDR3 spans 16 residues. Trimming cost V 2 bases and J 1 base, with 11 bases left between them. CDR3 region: CASSLQPGQNTGELFF. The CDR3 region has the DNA TGTGCCAGCAGCTTACAACCGGGACAGAACACCGGGGAGCTGTTTTTT.

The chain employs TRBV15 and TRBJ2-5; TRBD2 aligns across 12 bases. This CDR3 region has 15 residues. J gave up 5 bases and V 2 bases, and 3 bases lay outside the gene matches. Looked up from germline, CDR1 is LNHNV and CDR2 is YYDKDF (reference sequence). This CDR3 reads CATSRRLAGEETQYF. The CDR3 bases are TGTGCCACCAGCAGAAGACTAGCGGGGGAGGAGACCCAGTACTTC. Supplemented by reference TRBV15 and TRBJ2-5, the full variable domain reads DAMVIQNPRYQVTQFGKPVTLSCSQTLNHNVMYWYQQKSSQAPKLLFHYYDKDFNNEADTPDNFQSRRPNTSFCFLDIRSPGLGDTAMYLCATSRRLAGEETQYFGPGTRLLVL.

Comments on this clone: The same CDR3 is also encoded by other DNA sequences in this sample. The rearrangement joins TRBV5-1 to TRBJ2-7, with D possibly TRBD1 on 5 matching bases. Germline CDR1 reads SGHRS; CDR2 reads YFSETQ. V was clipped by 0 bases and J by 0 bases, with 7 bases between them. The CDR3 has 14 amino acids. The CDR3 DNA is TGCGCCAGCAGCTTGGGGGGCAGCTCCTACGAGCAGTACTTC. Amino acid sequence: CASSLGGSSYEQYF.

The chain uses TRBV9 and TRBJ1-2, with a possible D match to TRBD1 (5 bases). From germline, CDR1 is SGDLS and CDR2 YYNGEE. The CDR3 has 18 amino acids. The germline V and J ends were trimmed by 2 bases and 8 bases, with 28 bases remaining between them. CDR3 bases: TGTGCCAGCAGCGTTTCCCAGCGGGGGACTGGAATATCGGAGGGCTACACCTTC. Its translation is CASSVSQRGTGISEGYTF.

CDR3 DNA sequence: TGCGCCAGCAGCTTGGTCGGGACAAACGAGCAGTACTTC. Translation: CASSLVGTNEQYF. The chain has TRBV5-1 and TRBJ2-7; TRBD1 might be the D (6 bases). The CDR3 contains 13 residues. CDR1 and CDR2 from the germline V gene are SGHRS and YFSETQ. Deletions cut 0 bases from V and 5 bases from J, with 9 bases between.

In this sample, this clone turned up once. As DNA, the CDR3 is TGCAGCGTTGAGGGCGCAGAAGGGGGACCCTCCGAGCAGTACTTC. This gives the protein CSVEGAEGGPSEQYF. The V call is TRBV29-1, the J call TRBJ2-7; D is possibly TRBD1 (6 bases). This CDR3 is built from 15 residues. The germline V gene encodes CDR1 SQVTM and CDR2 ANQGSEA. V lost 3 bases, J lost 6 bases, and 21 bases lay in between.

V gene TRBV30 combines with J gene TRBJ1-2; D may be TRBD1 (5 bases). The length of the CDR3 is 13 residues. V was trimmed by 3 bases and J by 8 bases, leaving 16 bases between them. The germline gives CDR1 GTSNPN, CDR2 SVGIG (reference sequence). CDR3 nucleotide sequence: TGTGCCTGGAGGGGGACTTCTCCTCGGGGCTACACCTTC. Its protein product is CAWRGTSPRGYTF.

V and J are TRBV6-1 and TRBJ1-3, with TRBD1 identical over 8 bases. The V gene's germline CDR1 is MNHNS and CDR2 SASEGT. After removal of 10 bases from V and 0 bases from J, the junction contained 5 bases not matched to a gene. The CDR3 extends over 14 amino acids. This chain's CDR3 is CAIDRGGSGNTIYF. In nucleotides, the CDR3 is TGTGCCATCGACAGGGGAGGCTCTGGAAACACCATATATTTT.

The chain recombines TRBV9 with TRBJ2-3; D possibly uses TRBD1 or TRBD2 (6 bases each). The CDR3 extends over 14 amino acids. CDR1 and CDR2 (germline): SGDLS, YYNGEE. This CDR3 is CTKGELAPPDTQYF. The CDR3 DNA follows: TGTACCAAGGGGGAACTAGCACCGCCAGATACGCAGTATTTT.

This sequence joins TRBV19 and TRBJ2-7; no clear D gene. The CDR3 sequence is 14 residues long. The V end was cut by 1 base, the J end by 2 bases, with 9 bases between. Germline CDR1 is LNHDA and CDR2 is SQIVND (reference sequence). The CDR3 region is CASSIAIKTYEQYF. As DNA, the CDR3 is TGTGCCAGTAGTATAGCTATAAAAACCTACGAGCAGTACTTC.

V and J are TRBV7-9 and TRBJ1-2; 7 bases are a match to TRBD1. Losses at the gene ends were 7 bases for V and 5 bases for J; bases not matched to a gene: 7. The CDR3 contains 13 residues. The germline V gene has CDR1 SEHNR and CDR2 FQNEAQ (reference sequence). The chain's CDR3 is CASTLDRAYGYTF. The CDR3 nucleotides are TGTGCCAGCACCCTAGACAGGGCTTATGGCTACACCTTC.

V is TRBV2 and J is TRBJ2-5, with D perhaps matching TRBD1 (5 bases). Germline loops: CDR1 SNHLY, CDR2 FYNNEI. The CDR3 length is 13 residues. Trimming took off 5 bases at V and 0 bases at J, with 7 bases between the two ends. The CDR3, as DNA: TGTGCCAGCAGTAAGGGGAACCAAGAGACCCAGTACTTC. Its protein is CASSKGNQETQYF.

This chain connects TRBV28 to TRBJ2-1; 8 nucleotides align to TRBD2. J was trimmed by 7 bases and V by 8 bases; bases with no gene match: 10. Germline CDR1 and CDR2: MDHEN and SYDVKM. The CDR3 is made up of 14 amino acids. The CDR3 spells CASGRAGAGNEQFF. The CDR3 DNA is TGTGCCAGCGGAAGAGCGGGAGCAGGGAATGAGCAGTTCTTC.

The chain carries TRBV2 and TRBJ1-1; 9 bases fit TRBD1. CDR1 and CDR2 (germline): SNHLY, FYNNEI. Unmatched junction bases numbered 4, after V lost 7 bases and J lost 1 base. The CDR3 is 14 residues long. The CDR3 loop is CASTKGQGNTEAFF. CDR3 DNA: TGTGCCAGCACCAAGGGACAGGGGAACACTGAAGCTTTCTTT.

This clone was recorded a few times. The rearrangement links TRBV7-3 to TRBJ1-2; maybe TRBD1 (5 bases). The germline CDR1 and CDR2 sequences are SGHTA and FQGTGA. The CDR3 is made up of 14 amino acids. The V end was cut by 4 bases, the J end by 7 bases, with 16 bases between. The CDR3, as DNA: TGTGCCAGCAGCTCCGCCGGGAATAGGGGTGGCTACACCTTC. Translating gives CASSSAGNRGGYTF.

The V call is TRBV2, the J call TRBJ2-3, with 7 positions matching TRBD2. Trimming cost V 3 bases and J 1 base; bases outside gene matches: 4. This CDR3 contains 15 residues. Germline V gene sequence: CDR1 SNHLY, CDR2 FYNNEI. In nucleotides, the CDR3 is TGTGCCAGCAGTGACAGCGGGGCGGGCACAGATACGCAGTATTTT. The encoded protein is CASSDSGAGTDTQYF.

CDR3 residues: CASSQRTGFYEQYF. The CDR3 coding sequence is TGTGCCAGCAGCCAGCGGACAGGGTTCTACGAGCAGTACTTC. The genes are TRBV11-1 and TRBJ2-7; 8 positions agree with TRBD1. The CDR3 has 14 residues. V gave up 5 bases and J gave up 3 bases; unmatched junction bases: 6. The germline V gene has CDR1 SGHAT and CDR2 FQDESV (reference sequence).

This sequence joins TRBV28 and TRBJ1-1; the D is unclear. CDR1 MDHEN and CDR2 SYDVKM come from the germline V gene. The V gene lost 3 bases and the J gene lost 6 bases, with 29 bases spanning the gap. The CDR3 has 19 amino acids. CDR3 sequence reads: CASSFTPHRGVGIEPEAFF. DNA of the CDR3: TGTGCCAGCAGTTTTACCCCTCACCGGGGAGTCGGAATTGAGCCTGAAGCTTTCTTT.

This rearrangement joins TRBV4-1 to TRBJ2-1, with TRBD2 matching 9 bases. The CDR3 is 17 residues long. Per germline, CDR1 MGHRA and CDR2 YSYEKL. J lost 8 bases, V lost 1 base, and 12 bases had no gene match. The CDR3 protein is CASSQGGAGGLTYEQFF. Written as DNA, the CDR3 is TGCGCCAGCAGCCAAGGTGGGGCGGGGGGGCTCACCTATGAGCAGTTCTTC.

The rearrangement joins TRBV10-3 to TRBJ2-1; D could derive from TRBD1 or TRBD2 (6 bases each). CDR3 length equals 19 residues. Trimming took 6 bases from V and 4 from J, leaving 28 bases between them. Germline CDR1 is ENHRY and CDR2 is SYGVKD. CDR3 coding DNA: TGTGCCATCAGGGCTTCCTTGGGGCAGGACGGGGGACAATACAATGAGCAGTTCTTC. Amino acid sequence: CAIRASLGQDGGQYNEQFF.

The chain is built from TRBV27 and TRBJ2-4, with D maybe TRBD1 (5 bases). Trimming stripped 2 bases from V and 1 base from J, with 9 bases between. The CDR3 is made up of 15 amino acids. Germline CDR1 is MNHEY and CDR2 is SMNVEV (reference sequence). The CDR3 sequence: CASSLIGVAKNIQYF. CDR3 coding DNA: TGTGCCAGCAGTTTAATAGGGGTGGCCAAAAACATTCAGTACTTC.

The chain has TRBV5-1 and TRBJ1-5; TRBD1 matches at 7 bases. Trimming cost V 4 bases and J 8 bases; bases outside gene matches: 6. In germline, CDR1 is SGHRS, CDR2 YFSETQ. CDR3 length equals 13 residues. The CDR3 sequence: CASSMTGLEPQHF. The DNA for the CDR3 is TGCGCCAGCAGCATGACAGGGTTGGAGCCCCAGCATTTT.

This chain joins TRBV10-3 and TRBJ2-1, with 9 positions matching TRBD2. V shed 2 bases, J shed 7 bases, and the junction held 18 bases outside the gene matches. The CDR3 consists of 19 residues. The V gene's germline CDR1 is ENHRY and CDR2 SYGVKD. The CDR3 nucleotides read TGTGCCATCAGTGAGGGGCTGCCTTTAGCGGGAGATAAGTCGAATGAGCAGTTCTTC. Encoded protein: CAISEGLPLAGDKSNEQFF.